What follows is one T cell receptor (beta chain) and its context. The V and J ends lost 4 bases and 7 bases, in that order; junction bases with no gene match: 11. Germline V gene lookup returns CDR1 SGHRS and CDR2 YFSETQ. This CDR3 has 15 amino acids. In the study's own analysis: Reference gene primer amplification gave nucleated cell count estimates. Produced via immunoSEQ multiplex PCR; TCRdb's table is partial and in-frame only. Clone size and the V and J calls come from that table; the DNA yielded D and trimming. Here the sample spans 190,000 or so clones, approximately 87% being singletons. This record comes from a study of blood T cell repertoires in COVID-19. Study in general: PBMCs, B-cell-depleted T cells, or T cells were the source of the cDNA or gDNA that made up the material.

Specimen: peripheral blood. This clonotype was sampled from a man aged 55-75 years who had recovered from COVID-19. V is TRBV5-1 and J is TRBJ1-3, with TRBD1 matching over 7 bases. CDR3 amino acids: CASSPGDSESNTIYF. CDR3 DNA: TGCGCCAGCAGCCCCGGGGACAGCGAAAGCAACACCATATATTTT.